This passage covers 14 T cell receptor beta chains from one sample sequenced in a study of lymphopenia after photon versus proton radiotherapy. The data were produced by immunoSEQ multiplex PCR, yet TCRdb's version contains in-frame clones alone and is incomplete. This sample has about 42,000 clones, with under 85% found just once. The sequenced sample was peripheral blood, obtained from a patient treated with proton-based radiotherapy. Receptors originate from a woman in her seventies with pancreatic cancer.

V usage is TRBV30 and J usage is TRBJ1-1, with a weak D call TRBD1 (6 bases). Per the germline V gene, CDR1 is GTSNPN and CDR2 is SVGIG (reference sequence). The V gene lost 4 bases and the J gene lost 2 bases, with 11 bases spanning the gap. The CDR3 contains 13 residues. The CDR3 sequence: CAWKGEGNTEAFF. CDR3 coding DNA: TGTGCCTGGAAGGGGGAGGGAAACACTGAAGCTTTCTTT.

The J gene is TRBJ1-2, the V gene TRBV5-6, with unresolved D. Germline CDR1 SGHDT, CDR2 YYEEEE. CDR3 length: 12 residues. V was cut by 1 base and J by 3 bases, with 4 bases left in between. CDR3 sequence (DNA): TGTGCCAGCAGCTTGACAGACTATGGCTACACCTTC. It is translated as CASSLTDYGYTF.

This sequence joins TRBV7-8 and TRBJ2-1; D remains unclear. Trimming took off 6 bases at V and 4 bases at J, with 16 bases between the two ends. The germline CDR1 and CDR2 sequences are SGHVS and FQNEAQ. The CDR3 length is 15 residues. The CDR3 nucleotides read TGTGCCAGCAGTTCCGGAATCCAGACATACAATGAGCAGTTCTTC. Protein: CASSSGIQTYNEQFF.

The J gene is TRBJ2-7, the V gene TRBV7-9, with D possibly matching TRBD2 (5 bases). V was trimmed by 1 base and J by 3 bases, leaving 10 bases between them. Germline loops: CDR1 SEHNR, CDR2 FQNEAQ (reference sequence). This CDR3 comprises 14 residues. The CDR3 bases are TGTGCCAGCAGCTTAGACGAAAGCGGCTACGAGCAGTACTTC. It encodes CASSLDESGYEQYF.

The chain's CDR3 is CASSQAKWRATEAFF. In DNA form, the CDR3 reads TGCGCCAGCAGCCAAGCAAAGTGGAGGGCCACTGAAGCTTTCTTT. The J gene is TRBJ1-1, the V gene TRBV4-3; D remains ambiguous. V shed 1 base and J shed 4 bases, with 13 bases lying between them. Germline V gene lookup returns CDR1 LGHNA and CDR2 YSLEER. This CDR3 contains 15 residues.

J is TRBJ2-7 and V is TRBV19, with 7 bases fitting TRBD2. V was clipped by 4 bases and J by 0 bases; unmatched bases: 9. The germline CDR1 and CDR2 sequences are LNHDA and SQIVND (reference sequence). The CDR3 contains 16 residues. The CDR3 DNA follows: TGTGCCAGTAGTAAAGGGCTCGGGGAGGGCTCCTACGAGCAGTACTTC. Protein product: CASSKGLGEGSYEQYF. Supplemented by reference TRBV19 and TRBJ2-7, the full variable domain reads DGGITQSPKYLFRKEGQNVTLSCEQNLNHDAMYWYRQDPGQGLRLIYYSQIVNDFQKGDIAEGYSVSREKKESFPLTVTSAQKNPTAFYLCASSKGLGEGSYEQYFGPGTRLTVT.

The chain is built from TRBV7-3 and TRBJ2-7; 8 nucleotides match TRBD2. The ends lost 2 bases at V and 2 bases at J; junction bases unmatched: 5. Germline V gene lookup returns CDR1 SGHTA and CDR2 FQGTGA. The CDR3 is 15 amino acids. The CDR3 DNA follows: TGTGCCAGCAGCTTAGTGGCGGGAGGCCCCTACGAGCAGTACTTC. Its protein is CASSLVAGGPYEQYF.

DNA for the CDR3: TGTGCCAGCAGCACAGGGGGCGGGAGAGAAAACATTCAGTACTTC. It codes for CASSTGGGRENIQYF. This chain uses TRBV7-9 with TRBJ2-4; 9 bases are shared with TRBD1. Trimming removed 5 bases from V and 5 bases from J; junction bases left unmatched: 7. In germline, CDR1 is SEHNR, CDR2 FQNEAQ (reference sequence). This CDR3 contains 15 residues. Variable domain in full (rest from reference TRBV7-9 and TRBJ2-4): DTGVSQNPRHKITKRGQNVTFRCDPISEHNRLYWYRQTLGQGPEFLTYFQNEAQLEKSRLLSDRFSAERPKGSFSTLEIQRTEQGDSAMYLCASSTGGGRENIQYFGAGTRLSVL.

The chain has TRBV4-3 and TRBJ2-3; D gene ambiguous. This CDR3 has 14 amino acids. V was pared by 0 bases and J by 1 base, with 5 bases between. Per the germline V gene, CDR1 is LGHNA and CDR2 is YSLEER. CDR3 in DNA: TGCGCCAGCAGCCAAGATTCGGGCACAGATACGCAGTATTTT. As protein: CASSQDSGTDTQYF.

This chain uses TRBV4-3 with TRBJ2-7, with 8 bases aligning to TRBD1. Germline CDR1 is LGHNA and CDR2 is YSLEER. J was trimmed by 6 bases and V by 0 bases; bases with no gene match: 4. This CDR3 region has 14 residues. CDR3 protein: CASSQDTGGGEQYF. The DNA for the CDR3 is TGCGCCAGCAGCCAAGACACAGGGGGAGGCGAGCAGTACTTC.

The CDR3 sequence is CSASGPSNEQFF. The CDR3 nucleotides read TGCAGCGCCTCGGGACCCAGCAATGAGCAGTTCTTC. V is TRBV29-1 and J is TRBJ2-1; D could derive from TRBD1 or TRBD2 (5 bases each). V dropped 7 bases and J dropped 6 bases, with 13 bases sitting between them. Germline V gene sequence: CDR1 SQVTM, CDR2 ANQGSEA. The CDR3 totals 12 residues.

This chain links TRBV29-1 with TRBJ2-7, with D possibly being TRBD2 (6 bases). The CDR3 has 14 amino acids. The germline V gene has CDR1 SQVTM and CDR2 ANQGSEA. The V end was cut by 0 bases, the J end by 4 bases, with 13 bases between. The chain's CDR3 is CSVEEGTSPYEQYF. CDR3 in DNA: TGCAGCGTTGAAGAAGGGACTTCCCCTTACGAGCAGTACTTC.

This chain joins TRBV7-2 and TRBJ2-5, with 7 bases lining up with TRBD1. This CDR3 comprises 16 residues. The germline V gene encodes CDR1 SGHTA and CDR2 FQGNSA. V shed 5 bases and J 4 bases; nucleotides not matched to a gene: 13. The CDR3 protein is CASSPPTHRGRETQYF. As DNA, the CDR3 is TGTGCCAGCAGCCCCCCGACGCACAGGGGAAGAGAGACCCAGTACTTC.

The chain combines TRBV2 with TRBJ2-3; the D call may be TRBD1 or TRBD2 (5 bases each). Germline V lookup: CDR1 SNHLY, CDR2 FYNNEI. V lost 7 bases and J lost 6, with 26 bases in between. CDR3 length: 17 residues. CDR3 residues: CASKGTLIWRLSDTQYF. The DNA of the CDR3 is TGTGCCAGCAAGGGGACCCTCATTTGGCGATTGTCTGATACGCAGTATTTT.